These T cell receptor beta chains were read from a single sample in a study of persistence of HIV-infected CD4 T cells. The antigens of these receptors remain unknown. Here immunoSEQ multiplex PCR was the method, and the copy in TCRdb shows in-frame clones only, minus some. Of around 39,000 clones in the sample, around four fifths were seen once. The starting material was cultured CD4+ T cells from PBMCs, obtained from a patient who received antiretroviral therapy. These receptors all stem from an adult with HIV. The donor label of this sample is uncertain. CDR3s include the opening cysteine and the closing phenylalanine or tryptophan. The D gene is left open where the match is weak. Clone size is shown for a subset of rows, as once, few, many or a class of expanded clone.

v_call,d_call,j_call,clone_size,cdr3_aa,cdr3_nt
TRBV10-1,.,TRBJ1-2,few,CASSPPGDFYGYTF,TGCGCCAGCAGCCCCCCGGGAGATTTTTATGGCTACACCTTC
TRBV2,TRBD1,TRBJ1-1,.,CASTHWEGARTEAFF,TGTGCCAGCACCCATTGGGAGGGGGCGCGGACTGAAGCTTTCTTT
TRBV30,TRBD2,TRBJ2-1,.,CAWTPRAGVYNEQFF,TGTGCCTGGACCCCAAGGGCGGGGGTGTACAATGAGCAGTTCTTC
TRBV5-1,.,TRBJ1-2,.,CASSLAGGTYGYTF,TGCGCCAGCAGCTTGGCCGGGGGGACCTATGGCTACACCTTC
TRBV6-5,TRBD2,TRBJ2-1,.,CASSLSGGKGNEQFF,TGTGCCAGCAGTCTTAGCGGGGGGAAAGGGAATGAGCAGTTCTTC
TRBV7-9,.,TRBJ2-3,.,CASSLGTGTLRMDTQYF,TGTGCCAGCAGCTTAGGTACCGGGACATTAAGGATGGATACGCAGTATTTT
TRBV5-1,.,TRBJ2-6,few,CASNPGVASGANVLTF,TGCGCCAGCAACCCAGGGGTGGCGTCTGGGGCCAACGTCCTGACTTTC
TRBV5-1,.,TRBJ1-5,.,CASRTGDNQPQHF,TGCGCCAGCAGGACCGGTGACAATCAGCCCCAGCATTTT
TRBV12-5,TRBD1,TRBJ2-2,.,CASGWAGGGTGELFF,TGTGCTAGTGGCTGGGCAGGGGGCGGTACCGGGGAGCTGTTTTTT
TRBV5-1,TRBD1,TRBJ1-1,.,CASSSKDRGMNTEAFF,TGCGCCAGCAGCTCCAAAGACAGGGGAATGAACACTGAAGCTTTCTTT
TRBV7-6,.,TRBJ2-5,.,CASSFGAGKETQYF,TGTGCCAGCAGCTTTGGGGCTGGAAAAGAGACCCAGTACTTC
TRBV5-1,.,TRBJ1-4,few,CASSQTGNREKLFF,TGCGCCAGCAGCCAAACAGGGAATCGTGAAAAACTGTTTTTT
TRBV5-1,.,TRBJ1-4,.,CASSSGLSTNEKLFF,TGCGCCAGCAGCTCGGGACTCTCAACTAATGAAAAACTGTTTTTT
TRBV19,.,TRBJ1-5,once,CASSIGSAAPQHF,TGTGCCAGTAGTATAGGTTCCGCGGCGCCCCAGCATTTT
TRBV9,TRBD2,TRBJ2-3,.,CASSVSPGLAVADTQYF,TGTGCCAGCAGCGTTTCTCCGGGACTAGCGGTCGCAGATACGCAGTATTTT
TRBV6-2/TRBV6-3,TRBD1,TRBJ1-6,few,CASSPRSAGGTYNSPLHF,TGTGCCAGCAGCCCCCGTAGCGCAGGGGGAACCTATAATTCACCCCTCCACTTT
TRBV6-5,.,TRBJ2-6,.,CASSYEARSGANVLTF,TGTGCCAGCAGTTACGAGGCCCGCTCTGGGGCCAACGTCCTGACTTTC
TRBV30,.,TRBJ1-6,.,CAWSVGARSYNSPLHF,TGTGCCTGGAGTGTCGGGGCGCGTTCCTATAATTCACCCCTCCACTTT
TRBV18,.,TRBJ1-1,once,CASSPPWGLSTEAFF,TGTGCCAGCTCACCACCCTGGGGGCTTAGCACTGAAGCTTTCTTT
TRBV30,.,TRBJ2-3,once,CAWTFSRDTQYF,TGTGCCTGGACTTTTAGTCGAGATACGCAGTATTTT
TRBV7-2,.,TRBJ2-5,.,CASSFPGGGAETQYF,TGTGCCAGCAGCTTCCCGGGCGGTGGGGCAGAGACCCAGTACTTC
TRBV5-1,.,TRBJ2-2,once,CASKEVQFNTGELFF,TGCGCCAGCAAGGAGGTTCAATTTAACACCGGGGAGCTGTTTTTT
TRBV5-6,.,TRBJ2-7,.,CASSLGTPYEQYF,TGTGCCAGCAGCTTGGGTACCCCCTACGAGCAGTACTTC
TRBV19,TRBD1,TRBJ2-3,.,CASSIGQGATDTQYF,TGTGCCAGTAGTATAGGACAGGGGGCAACAGATACGCAGTATTTT
TRBV25-1,.,TRBJ1-6,.,CASMAGLGSPLHF,TGTGCCAGCATGGCAGGGTTGGGGTCACCCCTCCACTTT
TRBV6-5,.,TRBJ1-1,.,CASSPDRTEAFF,TGTGCCAGCAGTCCCGACAGGACTGAAGCTTTCTTT
TRBV7-2,TRBD2,TRBJ2-5,.,CASTLHSGGAETQYF,TGTGCCAGCACCCTCCATAGCGGGGGAGCGGAGACCCAGTACTTC
TRBV7-3,TRBD1,TRBJ2-6,.,CASSLDRVAGANVLTF,TGTGCCAGCAGCCTTGACAGGGTCGCTGGGGCCAACGTCCTGACTTTC
TRBV12-3/TRBV12-4,.,TRBJ2-7,.,CASSRPPYEQYF,TGTGCCAGCAGTCGACCCCCCTACGAGCAGTACTTC